These 5 T cell receptor beta chains came from one sample sequenced in a study of T cell clonality in common variable immunodeficiency. Libraries were prepared by immunoSEQ multiplex PCR; TCRdb keeps only in-frame clonotypes and omits some of them. The sample yields tens of thousands of clones, without any singletons. The sample comprised peripheral blood mononuclear cells. The receptor set was obtained from a person aged 18 to 70 in good health.

This clone was picked up many times. The read halts 3 residues ahead of the CDR3 end, with the missing end drawn from the germline J gene. The chain uses TRBV20-1 and TRBJ1-1; 9 positions agree with TRBD1. The CDR3 has 14 residues. CDR1 and CDR2 (germline): DFQATT, SNEGSKA (reference sequence). Trimming at V came to 6 bases and at J to 4 bases, leaving 9 bases not matched to a gene. The CDR3 bases that were read are TGCAGTGCGCCGATACAGGGGGCGCCCACTGAA. Amino acid sequence: CSAPIQGAPTE. The CDR3 in full is CSAPIQGAPTEAFF.

This clone was seen repeatedly, ten times or more. The read gets to within 3 residues of the CDR3 end, and the germline J gene fills in the rest. This chain joins TRBV12-3 or TRBV12-4 and TRBJ1-6, with 8 bases aligning to TRBD1. J lost 1 base, V lost 7 bases, and 6 bases had no gene match. This CDR3 contains 16 residues. CDR3 DNA, as far as it was read: TGTGCCAGCACCTTAGGACAGGGTTCCTATAATTCACCC. It specifies CASTLGQGSYNSP. The whole CDR3 protein reads CASTLGQGSYNSPLHF.

This clone was observed many times. The observed sequence ends 3 residues before the CDR3 terminus, with the missing tail filled in from the germline J gene. This chain uses TRBV5-6 with TRBJ1-4; 8 nucleotides match TRBD1. The V segment lost 0 bases and the J segment 7 bases; nucleotides outside the gene matches: 5. Germline CDR1 SGHDT, CDR2 YYEEEE. This CDR3 is built from 15 residues. The DNA read from the CDR3 is TGTGCCAGCAGCTTGGGACAGGGGAAAGGTGAAAAA. It codes for CASSLGQGKGEK. The whole CDR3 sequence is CASSLGQGKGEKLFF.

This clone was detected many times. Incomplete CDR3 DNA: TGTGCCAGCAGCTTCGGGGGGAAAGAGACC. Translation: CASSFGGKET. The whole CDR3 sequence reads CASSFGGKETQYF. The V and J genes are TRBV5-4 and TRBJ2-5, with TRBD2 matching 7 bases. The read ends 3 residues early relative to the CDR3; the germline J gene fills the gap. CDR1 and CDR2 from the germline V gene are SGHNT and YYREEE (reference sequence). V lost 2 bases to trimming and J lost 3 bases; unmatched junction nucleotides: 1. The CDR3 length is 13 residues.

This clone was seen at least ten times. The read is 3 residues too short to cover the CDR3 end, so that end is filled in from the germline J gene. This rearrangement joins TRBV7-2 to TRBJ2-5; 9 bases map to TRBD1. CDR1 is SGHTA, CDR2 FQGNSA, per germline. CDR3 length: 15 residues. The ends lost 2 bases at V and 5 bases at J; junction bases unmatched: 6. The CDR3 sequence: CASSLTGGRWETQYF. The covered CDR3 bases are TGTGCCAGCAGCTTAACAGGGGGCAGATGGGAGACC.